This TCR beta chain was retrieved from a study of blood T cell repertoires in COVID-19 (dated by TCRdb to 2018 to 2021). Turning to the overall study: Samples from collaborators originated in the United States, Italy and Spain and spanned both the acute and convalescent phases of COVID-19. The material from the prospective study consisted of cDNA or gDNA derived from T cells, B-cell-depleted T cells, or PBMCs. The dataset comprised deeply sampled blood TCRbeta repertoires from subjects exposed to, actively infected with, or recovered from COVID-19. The sample metadata nearly always contained a de-identified subject ID, COVID-19 status, age in years and sex. Where available, HLA class I and class II types were obtained from metadata supplied by the sample provider rather than from assay-based typing. A freely available public database, intended as a resource for researchers studying the immune response to SARS-CoV-2, is where the repertoires were released. Samples came from the ongoing ImmuneRACE study (first 160 participants) plus 1,254 subjects from 6 global collaborators. On the study overall, not on this receptor specifically: Clinical and demographic metadata were provided uncurated, with the amount varying by source and participant.

According to the germline V gene, CDR1 reads MNHEY and CDR2 reads SVGAGI. From the cysteine through the phenylalanine, the CDR3 covers 15 amino acids. The retained sequence is limited to the CDR3, 45 bases, with the frame set at the first base. V loses 6 bases, J loses 2 bases, and the germline ends lie 16 bases apart. In the prospective study, participants were about 18 to 89 years old, resided in about two dozen geographic areas of the United States, and were enrolled through a virtual design. To assign participants to cohorts, the prospective study relied on clinical history that participants themselves reported in a screening survey and a study questionnaire. Exposed participants had been in contact, within 2 weeks of entering the study, with a person who had a PCR-confirmed or clinician-diagnosed case of COVID-19. In the prospective study, whole blood, serum and a nasopharyngeal or oropharyngeal swab were collected from each participant by mobile phlebotomists. Prospective study participants could optionally give additional blood draws and questionnaires over a 2-month period. Before DNA extraction, prospective study blood samples were shipped either frozen or at room temperature.

The sample holds a few counts of this clone. The target of this receptor is not known. No base quality information exists; no much larger clone differs at one position. TCRbeta CDR3 regions were amplified from genomic DNA using the immunoSEQ Assay, a bias-controlled multiplex PCR. Per the source publication's procedure: The number of nucleated cells in each sample was estimated from the amplification of reference gene primers within the assay. To quantify the absolute abundance of each unique TCRbeta CDR3 rearrangement, sequence reads were collapsed and filtered. For each sample, productive Simpson clonality was calculated by taking the square root of Simpson's diversity index across productive rearrangements. TCRdb's version of the immuneACCESS table is confined to in-frame rearrangements and falls short of the full clone set. An unresolved V gene accounts for under half of the shortfall where checked; the remainder is of unknown origin. V and J calls plus clone size are reproduced from that table; the DNA served to infer D and trimming. The sample profile shows more than 250,000 clones; about four fifths of them were found once. The ten most abundant clones make up 5% of the sample.

The sequence joins TRBV6-5 to TRBJ1-2; a weak D assignment points to TRBD1 (6 bases agree). The sequenced sample was PBMCs or T cells enriched from blood (not recorded which). The sequence derives from a man aged 40-55 years who had been exposed to COVID-19. DNA sequence: TGTGCCAGCAGCCTTAGACGGACAGACAACTATGGCTACACCTTC. Translated, it reads CASSLRRTDNYGYTF.